A selection of T cell receptor beta chains follows, all from one sample in a study of T cells after yellow fever vaccination. TCRdb redid the calling of the 5' RACE reads with MiXCR, one entry per CDR3 protein. The table shows a few hundred thousand distinct CDR3 sequences, with about 5.2% occurring only once. The sequencing used CD4+ T cells sorted from PBMCs, collected on the day of the yellow fever booster vaccination. All receptors derive from a man aged 18 to 30 who received the YFV17D yellow fever vaccine. The CDR3 runs from the conserved cysteine through the conserved F or W.

v_call	j_call	cdr3_aa
TRBV5-6	TRBJ1-1	CASNRAGGTEAFF
TRBV6-2/TRBV6-3	TRBJ2-1	CASTSGGGEQFF
TRBV1	TRBJ1-5	CTSSQVGEEDSNQPQHF
TRBV20-1	TRBJ1-5	CSALNQVQGYQPQHF
TRBV4-3	TRBJ2-5	CASSQEARGEETQYF
TRBV4-2	TRBJ2-7	CASSQDRGQFYEQYF
TRBV7-2	TRBJ2-1	CASSWEGRNEQFF
TRBV6-2/TRBV6-3	TRBJ2-5	CATVEGGEETQYF
TRBV4-1	TRBJ1-5	CASSQGPGQGGQPQHF
TRBV6-6	TRBJ2-7	CASSYSTTPLLGEQYF
TRBV7-9	TRBJ2-7	CASSSDRVDYEQYF
TRBV6-6	TRBJ1-6	CASSAVGGNSPLHF
TRBV2	TRBJ2-2	CASTQGRTGELFF
TRBV7-2	TRBJ2-7	CASSLNVGLPPEQYF
TRBV20-1	TRBJ2-5	CSAPSGGWETQYF
TRBV12-3/TRBV12-4	TRBJ2-1	CASSFGSSVTQFF
TRBV7-2	TRBJ2-1	CASSLTRDRGQFEQFF
TRBV12-3/TRBV12-4	TRBJ2-3	CASSLGSGGAGGTDTQYF
TRBV4-1	TRBJ1-1	CASSRSDRMNTEAFF
TRBV9	TRBJ2-3	CASSVKQGTDTQYF
TRBV4-1	TRBJ2-7	CASSPLWRGSYEQYF
TRBV7-2	TRBJ2-7	CASSLVGTGGHEQYF
TRBV2	TRBJ1-3	CASSESWYSGNTIYF
TRBV7-2	TRBJ1-6	CASSLSGGFYNSPLHF
TRBV6-2/TRBV6-3	TRBJ2-4	CASSPDSPAAKNIQYF
TRBV6-5	TRBJ2-1	CASRYRAGGSNEQFF
TRBV6-5	TRBJ1-6	CASSQQENSPLHF
TRBV24-1	TRBJ2-3	CATSDPPPDTQYF
TRBV9	TRBJ2-3	CASSVVGGVEDTQYF
TRBV6-6	TRBJ2-3	CASRTSASTDTQYF
TRBV18	TRBJ1-1	CASSPVQGNTEAFF
TRBV7-9	TRBJ2-2	CASSLTAGASNTGELFF
TRBV6-5	TRBJ1-2	CASRQWGGYTF
TRBV4-3	TRBJ2-1	CASSQDRLFEQFF
TRBV2	TRBJ1-5	CASKTDGGENQPQHF
TRBV29-1	TRBJ2-3	CSVDRVGGTDTQYF
TRBV28	TRBJ2-1	CASSLWGRGGFYNEQFF
TRBV7-6	TRBJ2-5	CASSSPYRSQETQYF
TRBV29-1	TRBJ2-3	CSVADGVGDTQYF
TRBV7-2	TRBJ1-6	CASSLAASSYNSPLHF
TRBV7-2	TRBJ2-1	CASSLAGSGGTYNEQFF
TRBV27	TRBJ1-1	CASGASAEAFF
TRBV28	TRBJ1-6	CASSLVPTVNSPLHF